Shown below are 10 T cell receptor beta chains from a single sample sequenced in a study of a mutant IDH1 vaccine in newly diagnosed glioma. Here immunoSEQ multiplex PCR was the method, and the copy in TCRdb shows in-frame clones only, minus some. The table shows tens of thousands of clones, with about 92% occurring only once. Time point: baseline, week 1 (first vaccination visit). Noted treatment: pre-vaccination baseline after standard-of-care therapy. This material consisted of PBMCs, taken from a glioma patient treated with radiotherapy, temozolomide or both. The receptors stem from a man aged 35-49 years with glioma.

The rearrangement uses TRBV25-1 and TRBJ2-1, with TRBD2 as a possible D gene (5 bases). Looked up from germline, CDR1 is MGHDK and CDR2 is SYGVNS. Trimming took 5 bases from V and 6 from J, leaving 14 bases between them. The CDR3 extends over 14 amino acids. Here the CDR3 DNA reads TGTGCCAGCAGTCCGTGGACTCAGACCAATGAGCAGTTCTTC. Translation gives CASSPWTQTNEQFF.

The CDR3, as DNA: TGTGCCAGCCCCCAAGTCAGGTCACCCCTCCACTTT. It encodes CASPQVRSPLHF. The chain employs TRBV27 and TRBJ1-6; D remains ambiguous. V lost 8 bases and J lost 10, with 12 bases in between. CDR3 size: 12 residues. Germline V gene lookup returns CDR1 MNHEY and CDR2 SMNVEV (reference sequence).

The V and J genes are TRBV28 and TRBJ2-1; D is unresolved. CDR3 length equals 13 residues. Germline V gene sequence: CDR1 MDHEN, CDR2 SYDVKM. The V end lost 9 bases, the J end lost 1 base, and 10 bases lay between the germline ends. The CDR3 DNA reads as TGTGCCAGTTTCCCCGGGTCCTACAATGAGCAGTTCTTC. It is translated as CASFPGSYNEQFF.

CDR3 sequence reads: CASSYLDGDPWGYTF. The CDR3 region has the DNA TGTGCCAGCAGCTACTTGGACGGTGACCCCTGGGGCTACACCTTC. V usage is TRBV7-9 and J usage is TRBJ1-2; D uncertain. Deletions cut 4 bases from V and 8 bases from J, with 20 bases between. Germline V gene sequence: CDR1 SEHNR, CDR2 FQNEAQ (reference sequence). This CDR3 contains 15 residues.

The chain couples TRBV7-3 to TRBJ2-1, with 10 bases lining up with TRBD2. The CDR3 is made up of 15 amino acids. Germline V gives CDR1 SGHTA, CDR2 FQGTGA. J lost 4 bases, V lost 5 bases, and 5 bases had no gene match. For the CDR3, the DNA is TGTGCCAGCAGCCAAGCGGGGGGGCAGTACAATGAGCAGTTCTTC. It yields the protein CASSQAGGQYNEQFF.

CDR3 nucleotide sequence: TGTGCCAGCAGTTTGTTGACCTCGAATGAGCAGTTCTTC. It encodes CASSLLTSNEQFF. The genes are TRBV27 and TRBJ2-1; D uncertain. Germline V gives CDR1 MNHEY, CDR2 SMNVEV (reference sequence). The CDR3 is 13 residues long. Trimming pared 3 bases from V and 7 bases from J, leaving 10 bases between.

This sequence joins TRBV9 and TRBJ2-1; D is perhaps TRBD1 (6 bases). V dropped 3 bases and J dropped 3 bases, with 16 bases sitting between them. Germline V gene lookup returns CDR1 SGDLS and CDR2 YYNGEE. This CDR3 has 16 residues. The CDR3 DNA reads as TGTGCCAGCAGCGCTTCCCGGACAGCGCTCTACAATGAGCAGTTCTTC. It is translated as CASSASRTALYNEQFF.

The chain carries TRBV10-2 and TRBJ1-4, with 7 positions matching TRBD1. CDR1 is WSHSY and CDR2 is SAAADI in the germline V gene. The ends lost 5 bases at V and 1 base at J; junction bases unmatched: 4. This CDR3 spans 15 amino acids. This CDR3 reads CASSRGLVTNEKLFF. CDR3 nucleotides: TGCGCCAGCAGTAGGGGGCTGGTAACTAATGAAAAACTGTTTTTT.

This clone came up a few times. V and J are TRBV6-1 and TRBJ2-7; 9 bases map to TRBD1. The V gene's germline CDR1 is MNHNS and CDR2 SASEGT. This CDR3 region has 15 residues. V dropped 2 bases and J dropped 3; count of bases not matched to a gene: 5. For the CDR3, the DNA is TGTGCCAGCAGTGAAACCGAGACAGGGGGCTACGAGCAGTACTTC. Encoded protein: CASSETETGGYEQYF.

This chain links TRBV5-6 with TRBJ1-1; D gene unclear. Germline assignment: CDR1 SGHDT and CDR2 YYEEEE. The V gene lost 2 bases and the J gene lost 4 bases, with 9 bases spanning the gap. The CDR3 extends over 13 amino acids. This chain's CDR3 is CASSFWGGTEAFF. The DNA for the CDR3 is TGTGCCAGCAGCTTTTGGGGAGGCACTGAAGCTTTCTTT. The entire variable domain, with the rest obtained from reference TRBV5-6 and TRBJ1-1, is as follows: DAGVTQSPTHLIKTRGQQVTLRCSPKSGHDTVSWYQQALGQGPQFIFQYYEEEERQRGNFPDRFSGHQFPNYSSELNVNALLLGDSALYLCASSFWGGTEAFFGQGTRLTVV.